Given below is one T cell receptor beta chain in context. No antigen is known for it. This entry comes from a study of cytomegalovirus exposure and HLA in healthy donors. Broader study findings: In terms of immune exposure information, only CMV serostatus was available. It was assumed in the presence/absence analyses that sequencing depth was roughly uniform across donors. Judged likely to be a sequencing artifact was a cluster of highly shared sequence variants.

Trimming pared 4 bases from V and 6 bases from J, leaving 14 bases between. Per the germline V gene, CDR1 is SNHLY and CDR2 is FYNNEI. The CDR3 extends over 14 amino acids. PCR employed 60 Vbeta and 13 Jbeta primers. The repertoire was sequenced with immunoSEQ multiplex PCR; TCRdb's copy has only in-frame clones and lacks some. The table includes some 120,000 clones, 73% detected once. The rearrangement links TRBV2 to TRBJ2-3; D uncertain. Source material: PBMCs. The TCR originated in a woman aged 40-49 years in good health and CMV-seropositive. The CDR3 region is CASSVLMNPDTQYF. In DNA, the CDR3 is TGTGCCAGCAGTGTCCTAATGAACCCGGATACGCAGTATTTT.